This T cell receptor beta chain was identified in a study of cytomegalovirus exposure and HLA in healthy donors. The germline V and J ends were trimmed by 8 bases and 1 base, with 18 bases remaining between them. The CDR3 sequence is 15 residues long. Germline-derived CDR1 and CDR2 are SNHLY and FYNNEI. To note about this clone: As yet, its antigen is unknown.

Study-level points and caveats: Highly shared sequence variants in one cluster were likely a sequencing artifact.

Amplification used 60 Vbeta primers and 13 Jbeta primers. Profiled with immunoSEQ multiplex PCR; TCRdb holds only in-frame clones, not every one. Found here are 85,000 to 100,000 clones, around 86% of them singletons; the top ten hold approximately 10%. This receptor was identified in a man younger than 40 in good health and CMV-seropositive. What was sequenced was PBMCs. V gene TRBV2 combines with J gene TRBJ2-7, with D perhaps TRBD1 (6 bases). The CDR3 here is CASFEQGTLSYEQYF. The DNA of the CDR3 is TGTGCCAGCTTCGAACAGGGAACATTATCCTACGAGCAGTACTTC. The complete variable domain, with remaining parts taken from reference TRBV2 and TRBJ2-7, reads EPEVTQTPSHQVTQMGQEVILRCVPISNHLYFYWYRQILGQKVEFLVSFYNNEISEKSEIFDDQFSVERPDGSNFTLKIRSTKLEDSAMYFCASFEQGTLSYEQYFGPGTRLTVT.